The present T cell receptor beta chain was sequenced within a study of cytotoxic CD8 clonotypes in ibrutinib-treated CLL. At the level of the study: With a range of 6 to 36, the median treatment time before response samples were taken was over 9 months. Points from the study as a whole: Clonality rose at ibrutinib response and fell back toward baseline at progression.

The CDR3 has 17 residues. The V and J ends lost 2 bases and 1 base, in that order; junction bases with no gene match: 11. Per germline, CDR1 SGHVS and CDR2 FQNEAQ. Of note for this clone: The target antigen is unknown.

The repertoire was sequenced with immunoSEQ multiplex PCR; TCRdb's copy has only in-frame clones and lacks some. The table includes approximately 210,000 clones, around 70% detected once. Cryopreserved PBMCs supplied 1.5 to 2.5 micrograms of genomic DNA for TCR beta libraries. The sequence came from a human donor with chronic lymphocytic leukemia. The material was PBMCs, obtained after 24 months of ibrutinib treatment. The chain combines TRBV7-8 with TRBJ2-7; 7 positions agree with TRBD1. This chain's CDR3 is CASSLRPTGSPSYEQYF. The DNA of the CDR3 is TGTGCCAGCAGCTTAAGACCGACAGGGAGCCCTTCCTACGAGCAGTACTTC.